The clone carrying this T cell receptor beta chain appeared once. Antigen: not known. The sample originates from a study of graft-versus-host responses after intestinal transplantation. About the study: Each recipient received a multivisceral, liver-intestinal, or isolated intestinal graft. The study's findings and limits: Peak circulating GvH clone levels tracked with early post-transplant HvG declines.

Assay used: immunoSEQ multiplex PCR; TCRdb lists only in-frame clones, some missing. The sample includes roughly 100,000 clones, roughly 87% of them seen just once. Trimming cost V 0 bases and J 5 bases, with 9 bases left between them. The CDR3 runs 14 residues. Germline V gene data show CDR1 as SGHRS and CDR2 as YFSETQ. Source: unstimulated CD4+ T cells sorted from spleen or lymph node cells, taken before intestinal transplant. This TCR came from a human donor who received an intestinal transplant. The chain couples TRBV5-1 to TRBJ2-1; D unclear. The DNA for the CDR3 is TGCGCCAGCAGCTTGGTCCAAGTCGACAATGAGCAGTTCTTC. This codes for CASSLVQVDNEQFF.